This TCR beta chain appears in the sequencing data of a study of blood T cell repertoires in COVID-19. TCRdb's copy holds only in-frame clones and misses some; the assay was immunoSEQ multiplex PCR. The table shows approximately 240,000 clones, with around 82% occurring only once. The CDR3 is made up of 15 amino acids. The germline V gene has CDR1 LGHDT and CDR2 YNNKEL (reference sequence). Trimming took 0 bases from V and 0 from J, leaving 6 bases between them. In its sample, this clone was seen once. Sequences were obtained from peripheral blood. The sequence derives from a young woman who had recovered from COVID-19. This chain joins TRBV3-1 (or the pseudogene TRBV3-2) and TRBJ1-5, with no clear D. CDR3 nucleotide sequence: TGTGCCAGCAGCCAAGACTTAAATAGCAATCAGCCCCAGCATTTT. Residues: CASSQDLNSNQPQHF.